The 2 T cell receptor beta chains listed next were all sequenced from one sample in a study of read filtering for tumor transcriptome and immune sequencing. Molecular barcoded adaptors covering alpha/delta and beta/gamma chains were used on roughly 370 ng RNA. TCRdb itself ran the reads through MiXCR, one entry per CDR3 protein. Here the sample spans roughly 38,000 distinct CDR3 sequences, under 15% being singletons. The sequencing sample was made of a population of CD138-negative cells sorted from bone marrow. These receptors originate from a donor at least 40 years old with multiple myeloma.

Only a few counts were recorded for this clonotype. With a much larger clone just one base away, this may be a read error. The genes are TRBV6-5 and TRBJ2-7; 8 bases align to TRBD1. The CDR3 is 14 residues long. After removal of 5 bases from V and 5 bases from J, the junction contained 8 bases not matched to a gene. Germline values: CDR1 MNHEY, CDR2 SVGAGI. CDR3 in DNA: TGTGCCAGCAGTGAACAGGGGGTGACCCACGAGCAGTACTTC. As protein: CASSEQGVTHEQYF.

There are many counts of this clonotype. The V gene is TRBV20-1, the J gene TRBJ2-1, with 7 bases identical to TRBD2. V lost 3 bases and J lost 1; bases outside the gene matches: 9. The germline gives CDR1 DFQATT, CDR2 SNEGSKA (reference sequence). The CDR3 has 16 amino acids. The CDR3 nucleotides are TGCAGTGCTAGGCCGGCTAGCGGCCCTTCCTACAATGAGCAGTTCTTC. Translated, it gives CSARPASGPSYNEQFF.